The rows below give T cell receptor beta chains drawn from one sample of a study of blood T cell repertoires in COVID-19. Profiling relied on immunoSEQ multiplex PCR, and the TCRdb table lists in-frame clones only, not all of them. The sample yields about half a million clones, 75% to 90% seen once. Material: peripheral blood. The receptors shown here come from a human donor in a cohort sampled during active COVID-19. The CDR3 runs from the conserved cysteine through the conserved F or W. D genes are given only for firm matches. The size entry is marked missing in some rows and otherwise reads once, few, many or a size class.

cdr3_aa: CASTSGLAVGNEQFF
cdr3_nt: TGTGCCAGCACCTCGGGACTAGCAGTCGGCAATGAGCAGTTCTTC
d_call: TRBD2
clone_size: .
v_call: TRBV2
j_call: TRBJ2-1

cdr3_aa: CASSPTDYEQYF
cdr3_nt: TGTGCCAGCTCACCCACAGACTACGAGCAGTACTTC
d_call: .
clone_size: few
v_call: TRBV18
j_call: TRBJ2-7

cdr3_aa: CASSLAGNQPQHF
cdr3_nt: TGTGCCAGCAGCTTAGCAGGCAATCAGCCCCAGCATTTT
d_call: .
clone_size: .
v_call: TRBV11-2
j_call: TRBJ1-5

cdr3_aa: CSVFLRAEQYF
cdr3_nt: TGCAGCGTTTTTCTCCGCGCCGAGCAGTACTTC
d_call: .
clone_size: .
v_call: TRBV29-1
j_call: TRBJ2-7

cdr3_aa: CASSRDRVGHEQYF
cdr3_nt: TGCGCCAGCAGCCGGGACAGGGTAGGCCACGAGCAGTACTTC
d_call: TRBD1
clone_size: .
v_call: TRBV4-1
j_call: TRBJ2-7

cdr3_aa: CASSAQGRNEQYF
cdr3_nt: TGTGCCAGCAGCGCACAGGGAAGGAACGAGCAGTACTTC
d_call: .
clone_size: few
v_call: TRBV7-2
j_call: TRBJ2-7

cdr3_aa: CASSAGGVPIPEQYF
cdr3_nt: TGTGCCAGCAGCGCCGGCGGGGTCCCTATACCCGAGCAGTACTTC
d_call: .
clone_size: .
v_call: TRBV9
j_call: TRBJ2-7

cdr3_aa: CASTGTGGSYGYTF
cdr3_nt: TGTGCCAGCACCGGGACAGGGGGAAGCTATGGCTACACCTTC
d_call: TRBD1
clone_size: many
v_call: TRBV7-9
j_call: TRBJ1-2

cdr3_aa: CASSQDLDRVEAFF
cdr3_nt: TGTGCCAGCAGCCAAGACCTGGACAGGGTGGAAGCTTTCTTT
d_call: TRBD1
clone_size: .
v_call: TRBV3-1/TRBV3-2
j_call: TRBJ1-1

cdr3_aa: CASSTPGQGRLNTEAFF
cdr3_nt: TGTGCCAGTAGTACCCCGGGACAGGGTAGGTTGAACACTGAAGCTTTCTTT
d_call: TRBD1
clone_size: .
v_call: TRBV19
j_call: TRBJ1-1

cdr3_aa: CASSRGTSGGARETQYF
cdr3_nt: TGTGCCAGCAGCCGTGGTACTTCAGGGGGCGCCCGGGAGACCCAGTACTTC
d_call: TRBD1
clone_size: .
v_call: TRBV7-6
j_call: TRBJ2-5

cdr3_aa: CATLSGTSTDTQYF
cdr3_nt: TGTGCCACCCTTAGCGGAACTAGCACAGATACGCAGTATTTT
d_call: .
clone_size: .
v_call: TRBV10-3
j_call: TRBJ2-3

cdr3_aa: CASSQQGFTEAFF
cdr3_nt: TGTGCCAGCAGTCAACAGGGGTTTACTGAAGCTTTCTTT
d_call: TRBD1
clone_size: .
v_call: TRBV6-2/TRBV6-3
j_call: TRBJ1-1

cdr3_aa: CASSPSGLAGGLETQYF
cdr3_nt: TGTGCCAGCAGCCCTTCCGGACTAGCGGGAGGCTTAGAGACCCAGTACTTC
d_call: TRBD2
clone_size: .
v_call: TRBV11-3
j_call: TRBJ2-5

cdr3_aa: CASSLSGKRLGANSPLHF
cdr3_nt: TGTGCCAGCAGTTTATCTGGGAAGAGACTAGGGGCGAATTCACCCCTCCACTTT
d_call: .
clone_size: few
v_call: TRBV27
j_call: TRBJ1-6

cdr3_aa: CASSGDNGETQYF
cdr3_nt: TGTGCCAGCAGTGGGGACAACGGGGAGACCCAGTACTTC
d_call: .
clone_size: .
v_call: TRBV2
j_call: TRBJ2-5

cdr3_aa: CASSLREVQFF
cdr3_nt: TGTGCCAGCAGTTTACGGGAGGTGCAGTTCTTC
d_call: TRBD2
clone_size: .
v_call: TRBV12-3/TRBV12-4
j_call: TRBJ2-1

cdr3_aa: CASSVAAGGEYEQYF
cdr3_nt: TGTGCCAGCAGCGTAGCAGCGGGAGGGGAGTACGAGCAGTACTTC
d_call: TRBD2
clone_size: .
v_call: TRBV9
j_call: TRBJ2-7

cdr3_aa: CSATRQGAGDEQFF
cdr3_nt: TGCAGTGCCACTCGACAGGGGGCAGGTGATGAGCAGTTCTTC
d_call: TRBD1
clone_size: .
v_call: TRBV29-1
j_call: TRBJ2-1

cdr3_aa: CASSSTGGLSNQPQHF
cdr3_nt: TGTGCCAGCAGTTCCACAGGGGGCCTTAGCAATCAGCCCCAGCATTTT
d_call: TRBD1
clone_size: .
v_call: TRBV6-5
j_call: TRBJ1-5

cdr3_aa: CASSLSGTGSYSNQPQHF
cdr3_nt: TGTGCCAGCAGCTTGTCCGGGACAGGGTCTTATAGCAATCAGCCCCAGCATTTT
d_call: TRBD1
clone_size: .
v_call: TRBV5-6
j_call: TRBJ1-5

cdr3_aa: CASSEGASGNTIYF
cdr3_nt: TGTGCCAGCAGTGAGGGGGCATCTGGAAACACCATATATTTT
d_call: .
clone_size: .
v_call: TRBV2
j_call: TRBJ1-3

cdr3_aa: CSASAGTGDYGYTF
cdr3_nt: TGCAGTGCTAGTGCCGGGACAGGGGACTATGGCTACACCTTC
d_call: TRBD1
clone_size: few
v_call: TRBV20-1
j_call: TRBJ1-2

cdr3_aa: CASSEGQGEGYTF
cdr3_nt: TGTGCCAGCAGCGAGGGACAGGGAGAAGGCTACACCTTC
d_call: TRBD1
clone_size: .
v_call: TRBV9
j_call: TRBJ1-2

cdr3_aa: CAWSVGTGTHNEQFF
cdr3_nt: TGTGCCTGGAGTGTCGGGACAGGGACTCACAATGAGCAGTTCTTC
d_call: TRBD1
clone_size: .
v_call: TRBV30
j_call: TRBJ2-1

cdr3_aa: CASSRTSGSPTGELFF
cdr3_nt: TGTGCCAGCAGCCGGACTAGCGGGAGTCCCACCGGGGAGCTGTTTTTT
d_call: TRBD2
clone_size: .
v_call: TRBV6-2/TRBV6-3
j_call: TRBJ2-2

cdr3_aa: CASSAQSGTGSQPQHF
cdr3_nt: TGTGCCAGCAGCGCCCAATCCGGGACAGGCTCTCAGCCCCAGCATTTT
d_call: TRBD1
clone_size: .
v_call: TRBV7-2
j_call: TRBJ1-5

cdr3_aa: CASRMMGQGEDYGYTF
cdr3_nt: TGTGCCAGCAGGATGATGGGGCAGGGTGAAGACTATGGCTACACCTTC
d_call: .
clone_size: .
v_call: TRBV3-1/TRBV3-2
j_call: TRBJ1-2

cdr3_aa: CASSEADGYTEAFF
cdr3_nt: TGTGCCAGCAGTGAAGCTGACGGGTACACTGAAGCTTTCTTT
d_call: .
clone_size: .
v_call: TRBV6-1
j_call: TRBJ1-1

cdr3_aa: CASSGSRHGLAGNTGELFF
cdr3_nt: TGTGCCAGCAGTGGATCAAGACATGGTCTAGCCGGGAACACCGGGGAGCTGTTTTTT
d_call: .
clone_size: .
v_call: TRBV6-6
j_call: TRBJ2-2

cdr3_aa: CAWSPGSYGYTF
cdr3_nt: TGTGCCTGGAGTCCGGGAAGCTATGGCTACACCTTC
d_call: .
clone_size: .
v_call: TRBV30
j_call: TRBJ1-2

cdr3_aa: CASSLAQGKETQYF
cdr3_nt: TGCGCCAGCAGCTTGGCTCAGGGGAAAGAGACCCAGTACTTC
d_call: .
clone_size: .
v_call: TRBV5-1
j_call: TRBJ2-5

cdr3_aa: CASSIKRSGQGNQPQHF
cdr3_nt: TGTGCCAGTAGTATAAAACGATCAGGACAGGGGAATCAGCCCCAGCATTTT
d_call: TRBD1
clone_size: .
v_call: TRBV19
j_call: TRBJ1-5

cdr3_aa: CASSLALSLGLAGRGNEQFF
cdr3_nt: TGTGCCAGCAGCCTCGCCCTCTCACTGGGACTAGCGGGGAGGGGCAATGAGCAGTTCTTC
d_call: TRBD2
clone_size: .
v_call: TRBV7-6
j_call: TRBJ2-1

cdr3_aa: CAIREKGADTQYF
cdr3_nt: TGTGCCATCCGGGAAAAGGGGGCAGATACGCAGTATTTT
d_call: .
clone_size: .
v_call: TRBV24-1
j_call: TRBJ2-3

cdr3_aa: CASSAGLAEAYEQYF
cdr3_nt: TGTGCCAGCAGTGCCGGTCTAGCGGAAGCCTACGAGCAGTACTTC
d_call: TRBD2
clone_size: .
v_call: TRBV2
j_call: TRBJ2-7

cdr3_aa: CASSQGQGADQPQHF
cdr3_nt: TGCGCCAGCAGCCAGGGGCAGGGGGCCGATCAGCCCCAGCATTTT
d_call: TRBD1
clone_size: few
v_call: TRBV4-1
j_call: TRBJ1-5

cdr3_aa: CASSADRTGDTQYF
cdr3_nt: TGCGCCAGCAGCGCGGATAGAACGGGGGATACGCAGTATTTT
d_call: .
clone_size: .
v_call: TRBV5-1
j_call: TRBJ2-3

cdr3_aa: CASSRRSQIEKLFF
cdr3_nt: TGCGCCAGCAGCCGACGGAGCCAGATTGAAAAACTGTTTTTT
d_call: .
clone_size: .
v_call: TRBV4-3
j_call: TRBJ1-4

cdr3_aa: CASSQVRRGLATRLANEQFF
cdr3_nt: TGTGCCAGCAGTCAAGTGAGGAGGGGACTAGCGACCAGATTAGCGAATGAGCAGTTCTTC
d_call: TRBD2
clone_size: .
v_call: TRBV27
j_call: TRBJ2-1

cdr3_aa: CASSYSETGDTEAFF
cdr3_nt: TGTGCCAGCAGTTACTCCGAGACAGGGGATACTGAAGCTTTCTTT
d_call: TRBD1
clone_size: .
v_call: TRBV6-5
j_call: TRBJ1-1

cdr3_aa: CASKTEGTRDTEAFF
cdr3_nt: TGCGCCAGCAAAACTGAGGGGACTAGGGACACTGAAGCTTTCTTT
d_call: .
clone_size: .
v_call: TRBV5-1
j_call: TRBJ1-1

cdr3_aa: CATSDPGSNEQFF
cdr3_nt: TGTGCCACCAGCGACCCCGGGTCAAATGAGCAGTTCTTC
d_call: .
clone_size: .
v_call: TRBV15
j_call: TRBJ2-1

cdr3_aa: CASSLLGLVAGEQFF
cdr3_nt: TGTGCCAGCAGCCTCCTCGGACTCGTAGCTGGTGAGCAGTTCTTC
d_call: .
clone_size: .
v_call: TRBV11-1
j_call: TRBJ2-1

cdr3_aa: CASSRDYSYEQYF
cdr3_nt: TGTGCCAGCAGCCGGGACTACTCCTACGAGCAGTACTTC
d_call: TRBD2
clone_size: .
v_call: TRBV12-3/TRBV12-4
j_call: TRBJ2-7

cdr3_aa: CASSLGRTSLDEQYF
cdr3_nt: TGTGCCAGCAGCTTAGGGAGGACCTCGCTGGACGAGCAGTACTTC
d_call: .
clone_size: .
v_call: TRBV11-3
j_call: TRBJ2-7

cdr3_aa: CASSFRLAGGYEQYF
cdr3_nt: TGTGCCAGCAGTTTCCGACTAGCGGGAGGGTACGAGCAGTACTTC
d_call: TRBD2
clone_size: few
v_call: TRBV28
j_call: TRBJ2-7

cdr3_aa: CASSYSKIAMETQYF
cdr3_nt: TGTGCCAGCAGTTACTCTAAGATAGCTATGGAGACCCAGTACTTC
d_call: .
clone_size: .
v_call: TRBV6-2/TRBV6-3
j_call: TRBJ2-5

cdr3_aa: CASTTGRLAGWNEQFF
cdr3_nt: TGTGCCAGCACTACGGGACGACTAGCGGGGTGGAATGAGCAGTTCTTC
d_call: TRBD2
clone_size: .
v_call: TRBV27
j_call: TRBJ2-1

cdr3_aa: CSVERTGTRELFF
cdr3_nt: TGCAGCGTTGAAAGGACAGGGACAAGGGAGCTGTTTTTT
d_call: TRBD1
clone_size: .
v_call: TRBV29-1
j_call: TRBJ2-2

cdr3_aa: CASSPDRESYEQYF
cdr3_nt: TGTGCCAGCAGCCCCGACAGGGAAAGCTACGAGCAGTACTTC
d_call: TRBD1
clone_size: once
v_call: TRBV11-2
j_call: TRBJ2-7

cdr3_aa: CASSLGLDYGYTF
cdr3_nt: TGTGCCAGCAGCTTAGGACTAGACTATGGCTACACCTTC
d_call: .
clone_size: .
v_call: TRBV11-2
j_call: TRBJ1-2

cdr3_aa: CASSPGFQETQYF
cdr3_nt: TGTGCCAGCAGCCCGGGATTCCAAGAGACCCAGTACTTC
d_call: .
clone_size: .
v_call: TRBV28
j_call: TRBJ2-5

cdr3_aa: CASSFGLPGPQHF
cdr3_nt: TGTGCCAGCAGCTTCGGCCTCCCGGGGCCCCAGCATTTT
d_call: .
clone_size: .
v_call: TRBV5-8
j_call: TRBJ1-5

cdr3_aa: CASSPRSQGETQYF
cdr3_nt: TGTGCCAGCTCACCACGCTCGCAGGGTGAGACCCAGTACTTC
d_call: .
clone_size: once
v_call: TRBV18
j_call: TRBJ2-5

cdr3_aa: CASSSNPTGYEQYF
cdr3_nt: TGTGCCAGCAGTTCCAACCCGACAGGTTACGAGCAGTACTTC
d_call: .
clone_size: .
v_call: TRBV28
j_call: TRBJ2-7

cdr3_aa: CASSLAAGGPNTGELFF
cdr3_nt: TGCGCCAGCAGCTTGGCGGCGGGAGGGCCCAACACCGGGGAGCTGTTTTTT
d_call: TRBD2
clone_size: few
v_call: TRBV5-1
j_call: TRBJ2-2

cdr3_aa: CASSKYRDKERTGELFF
cdr3_nt: TGTGCCAGCAGCAAATACCGGGACAAGGAGAGGACCGGGGAGCTGTTTTTT
d_call: .
clone_size: .
v_call: TRBV21-1
j_call: TRBJ2-2

cdr3_aa: CASSTGQGLPYGYTF
cdr3_nt: TGTGCCAGCAGCACAGGACAGGGGCTACCCTATGGCTACACCTTC
d_call: TRBD1
clone_size: .
v_call: TRBV7-9
j_call: TRBJ1-2

cdr3_aa: CASSRPLNRGGEKLFF
cdr3_nt: TGTGCCAGCAGTCGTCCTCTTAACAGGGGTGGGGAAAAACTGTTTTTT
d_call: TRBD1
clone_size: many
v_call: TRBV28
j_call: TRBJ1-4